This T cell receptor (beta chain) was sequenced during a study of identical twins. Findings and limits, study-wide: Twins shared beta out-of-frame sequences in excess, but this excess was weaker.

There are many counts of this clonotype. The antigen remains undetermined. Healthy Caucasians made up all donors. TCRdb analysed the 5' RACE reads with MiXCR anew, one entry per CDR3 protein. In the table there are about 220,000 distinct CDR3 sequences, 7.5% of which are singletons. These sequences were also reported in another study, on yellow fever vaccine responses in identical twins.

Material: memory (CD45RO+) T cells sorted from blood. This clonotype originated in a woman between 18 and 29 years old in good health.

The CDR3 DNA is TGCAGTGCAATTTTTTGGGGGGATACGCAGTATTTT. Translated, it gives CSAIFWGDTQYF. This chain connects TRBV20-1 to TRBJ2-3; tentatively, D is TRBD1 or TRBD2 (5 bases each). Trimming shortened V by 6 bases and J by 6 bases, and 13 bases separated the two germline ends. The CDR3 has 12 amino acids. Germline V gene data show CDR1 as DFQATT and CDR2 as SNEGSKA (reference sequence).